The sequence of this TCR beta chain was determined in a study of shared clonotypes between healthy human individuals. The length of the CDR3 is 15 residues. V lost 2 bases and J lost 5; bases outside the gene matches: 2. The germline CDR1 and CDR2 sequences are MNHEY and SVGAGI. Measured with immunoSEQ multiplex PCR; TCRdb has only the in-frame clones, and not every one. The data contain some 2,500,000 clones, roughly 93% of them singletons. As concerns this clone: The antigen is not known. The same CDR3 can be traced to other DNA sequences in this sample.

Notes on the study in general: Inspection by rarefaction showed sorted-subset sequencing to be incomplete despite large depth. An expected dependence of interdonor clonotype sharing on sequencing depth was noted. When compared with the clonotypes that were shared by all four sorted-subset donors, the non-shared clonotypes turned out to have lower generation probabilities.

Only Caucasian adults living in Nashville, Tennessee made up the donor group. Material: naive CD4+ T cells from PBMCs. The subset here: CD45RA+ positively selected. This clonotype originated in a man younger than 30 in good health. Some clones in this sample may be carry-over from other donors' samples. The rearrangement joins TRBV6-5 to TRBJ2-7; 14 bases match TRBD2. The CDR3 DNA sequence: TGTGCCAGCAGTTACCGGACTAGCGGGAGGAACGAGCAGTACTTC. Translation gives CASSYRTSGRNEQYF.